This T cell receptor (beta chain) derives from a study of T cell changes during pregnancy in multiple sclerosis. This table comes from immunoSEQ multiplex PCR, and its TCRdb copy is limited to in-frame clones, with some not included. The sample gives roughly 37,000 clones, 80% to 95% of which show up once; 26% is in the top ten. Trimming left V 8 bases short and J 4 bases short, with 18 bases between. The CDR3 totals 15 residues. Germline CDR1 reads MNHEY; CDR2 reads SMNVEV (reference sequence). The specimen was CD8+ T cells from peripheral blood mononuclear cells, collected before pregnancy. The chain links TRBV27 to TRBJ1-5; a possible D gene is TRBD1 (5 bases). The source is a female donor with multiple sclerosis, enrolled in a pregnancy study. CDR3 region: CASSSGSGRNQPQHF. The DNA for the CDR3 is TGTGCCAGCTCCTCCGGGTCAGGGCGAAATCAGCCCCAGCATTTT.